This T cell receptor (beta chain) was identified in a study of blood T cell repertoires in COVID-19. Overall study: Both acute and convalescent COVID-19 samples were obtained from the United States, Italy and Spain.

Seattle patient enrollment occurred during active infection, with longitudinal follow-up thereafter. This clone was seen just once. Original processing methods: The assay estimated nucleated cells by amplifying reference gene primers. Clones were read by immunoSEQ multiplex PCR, and TCRdb kept only the in-frame ones, dropping some. V, J and clone size derive from that table, while D and trimming were established from the DNA sequence. The data contain a few hundred thousand clones, roughly 90% of them singletons. This clonotype was obtained from a woman aged 25 to 45 with COVID-19, enrolled during active disease. Sequenced: peripheral blood.

CDR3 coding DNA: TGTGCCAGCAGTTTCGAAGGACAGGCTATCCAGCCCCAGCATTTT. This codes for CASSFEGQAIQPQHF. The rearrangement joins TRBV27 to TRBJ1-5, with 7 bases matching TRBD1. This CDR3 spans 15 amino acids. Germline V gives CDR1 MNHEY, CDR2 SMNVEV (reference sequence). With V trimmed by 3 bases and J by 7 bases, 9 bases remained unmatched.